The 14 T cell receptor beta chains given below trace back to one sample, sequenced in a study of blood T cell repertoires in COVID-19. Profiled with immunoSEQ multiplex PCR; TCRdb holds only in-frame clones, not every one. The data hold about 260,000 clones, with 86% observed a single time. Material: peripheral blood. These receptors all come from a man aged 25 to 40 with active or convalescent COVID-19.

The J gene is TRBJ2-5, the V gene TRBV4-3, with 8 positions matching TRBD2. Germline V lookup: CDR1 LGHNA, CDR2 YSLEER. V lost 2 bases and J lost 5; bases outside the gene matches: 7. The CDR3 spans 15 residues. The CDR3 reads CASSQLLAVGETQYF. In DNA, the CDR3 is TGCGCCAGCAGCCAACTACTAGCGGTAGGGGAGACCCAGTACTTC.

The chain joins TRBV7-9 to TRBJ2-3, with unresolved D. The CDR3 contains 16 residues. The V end was cut by 1 base, the J end by 0 bases, with 11 bases between. Looked up from germline, CDR1 is SEHNR and CDR2 is FQNEAQ (reference sequence). CDR3 in DNA: TGTGCCAGCAGCTTAGATTGGGCTACTAGCACAGATACGCAGTATTTT. It specifies CASSLDWATSTDTQYF.

There are a few counts of this clone. The CDR3 here is CASELTGVNSPLHF. CDR3 sequence (DNA): TGTGCCAGTGAACTGACAGGGGTGAACTCACCCCTCCACTTT. The chain uses TRBV2 and TRBJ1-6, with TRBD1 identical over 8 bases. J lost 10 bases, V lost 9 bases, and 11 bases had no gene match. CDR1 is SNHLY, CDR2 FYNNEI, per germline. CDR3 length: 14 residues. Together with reference TRBV2 and TRBJ1-6, the CDR3 gives the full variable domain: EPEVTQTPSHQVTQMGQEVILRCVPISNHLYFYWYRQILGQKVEFLVSFYNNEISEKSEIFDDQFSVERPDGSNFTLKIRSTKLEDSAMYFCASELTGVNSPLHFGNGTRLTVT.

This chain uses TRBV30 with TRBJ2-2; no reliable D call. Germline V gene sequence: CDR1 GTSNPN, CDR2 SVGIG (reference sequence). Trimming took off 1 base at V and 4 bases at J, with 10 bases between the two ends. The CDR3 loop spans 14 amino acids. CDR3 sequence reads: CAWSALEATGELFF. Here the CDR3 DNA reads TGTGCCTGGAGTGCCTTAGAAGCCACCGGGGAGCTGTTTTTT.

The chain uses TRBV21-1 and TRBJ1-3; the table names TRBD1, a call not compared with the DNA. TRBV21-1 is a pseudogene. This CDR3 spans 17 amino acids. CDR3 in amino acids: CASSKESTGTDGNTIYF. CDR3 sequence (DNA): TGTGCCAGCAGCAAAGAATCAACAGGGACCGACGGAAACACCATATATTTT.

The J gene is TRBJ2-3, the V gene TRBV10-3, with 14 nucleotides matching TRBD2. J gave up 2 bases and V 3 bases, and 10 bases lay outside the gene matches. CDR1 ENHRY and CDR2 SYGVKD come from the germline V gene. This CDR3 contains 19 residues. The CDR3 DNA reads TGTGCCATCAGTGACCCTGGGACTAGCGGGGGCTCGGTCACAGATACGCAGTATTTT. It specifies CAISDPGTSGGSVTDTQYF.

The chain employs TRBV4-3 and TRBJ1-2, with TRBD1 identical over 8 bases. The CDR3 runs to 14 residues. Germline V lookup: CDR1 LGHNA, CDR2 YSLEER. After removal of 4 bases from V and 1 base from J, the junction contained 2 bases not matched to a gene. The CDR3 region has the DNA TGCGCCAGCAGCCGGGACAGGTTTAACTATGGCTACACCTTC. It is translated as CASSRDRFNYGYTF.

The table lists this clone with a count of one. V is TRBV5-5 and J is TRBJ1-2; D is unclear. Germline CDR1 SGHKS, CDR2 YYEKEE (reference sequence). Deletions cut 1 base from V and 3 bases from J, with 7 bases between. The CDR3 length is 13 residues. CDR3 residues: CASSLPGDYGYTF. The CDR3 region has the DNA TGTGCCAGCAGCTTGCCAGGCGACTATGGCTACACCTTC.

The V call is TRBV7-9, the J call TRBJ1-5; D gene ambiguous. V was clipped by 6 bases and J by 10 bases, with 22 bases between them. The germline gives CDR1 SEHNR, CDR2 FQNEAQ (reference sequence). The CDR3 is made up of 15 amino acids. The CDR3: CASSPSLSGFEPQHF. DNA of the CDR3: TGTGCCAGCAGTCCCTCCCTGTCCGGGTTTGAACCCCAGCATTTT.

This clone was found once. The chain is built from TRBV19 and TRBJ2-6, with 9 bases that match TRBD1. Germline CDR1 is LNHDA and CDR2 is SQIVND (reference sequence). The CDR3 covers 17 residues. The J segment lost 0 bases and the V segment lost 7 bases, leaving 7 bases of the junction unmatched. The CDR3 region is CASTRGTGLSGANVLTF. CDR3 sequence (DNA): TGTGCCAGTACCCGAGGGACAGGGCTCTCTGGGGCCAACGTCCTGACTTTC.

V gene TRBV5-4 combines with J gene TRBJ2-3; 12 bases are a match to TRBD2. The V and J ends lost 5 bases and 0 bases, in that order; junction bases with no gene match: 4. The CDR3 length is 16 residues. Germline values: CDR1 SGHNT, CDR2 YYREEE (reference sequence). This CDR3 is CASRSLAGGSTDTQYF. The CDR3 DNA follows: TGTGCCAGCAGATCTCTAGCGGGGGGGAGCACAGATACGCAGTATTTT.

V gene TRBV13 combines with J gene TRBJ2-7; 8 positions match TRBD1. There are 14 residues in the CDR3. Trimming cost V 2 bases and J 5 bases; bases outside gene matches: 5. The germline V gene encodes CDR1 PRHDT and CDR2 FYEKMQ (reference sequence). The CDR3, as DNA: TGTGCCAGCAGCTTACGGCCAGGGGGCAACGAGCAGTACTTC. It yields the protein CASSLRPGGNEQYF.

The genes are TRBV7-7 and TRBJ2-2; 9 bases match TRBD1. This CDR3 is built from 18 residues. V shed 5 bases, J shed 6 bases, and the junction held 16 bases outside the gene matches. CDR1 and CDR2 from the germline V gene are SSHAT and FNYEAQ (reference sequence). CDR3 DNA sequence: TGTGCCAGCAGCCCTGCAGACCAGCCGGGACAGGGTTCCGGGGAGCTGTTTTTT. Its translation: CASSPADQPGQGSGELFF.

This chain's CDR3 is CAISVRVSNTEAFF. The CDR3 region has the DNA TGTGCCATCAGTGTCCGGGTGTCGAACACTGAAGCTTTCTTT. The genes are TRBV10-3 and TRBJ1-1, with no clear D. The ends were cut back, 4 bases at V and 1 base at J, with 10 bases in the middle. Germline V gene lookup returns CDR1 ENHRY and CDR2 SYGVKD. This CDR3 has 14 amino acids.